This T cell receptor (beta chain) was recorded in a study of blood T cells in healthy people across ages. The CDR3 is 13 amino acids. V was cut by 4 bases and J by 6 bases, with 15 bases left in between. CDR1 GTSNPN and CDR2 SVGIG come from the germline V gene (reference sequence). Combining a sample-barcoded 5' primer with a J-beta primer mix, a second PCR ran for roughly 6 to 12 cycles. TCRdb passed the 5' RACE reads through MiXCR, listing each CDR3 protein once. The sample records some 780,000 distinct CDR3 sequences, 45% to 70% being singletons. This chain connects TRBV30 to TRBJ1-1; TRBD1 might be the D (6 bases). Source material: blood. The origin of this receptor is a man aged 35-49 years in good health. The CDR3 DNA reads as TGTGCCTGGACCCAGGGGTTTCGCGCTGAAGCTTTCTTT. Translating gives CAWTQGFRAEAFF.